Each of the 18 T cell receptor beta chains below was sequenced from the same sample in a study of Graves' ophthalmopathy and Graves' hyperthyroidism. Amplification of the TCR beta CDR3 regions used RNA transcripts (as template). The workflow started with a first-round RT-PCR run with HTBI primers and then moved on to a second-round multiplex PCR. TCRdb passed the multiplex PCR reads through MiXCR, listing each CDR3 protein once. The sample shows about 1.2 million distinct CDR3 sequences, 35% to 40% of them seen only once. The sample consisted of peripheral blood or thyroid tissue (not recorded which). The receptors originated from an adult man with Graves' hyperthyroidism.

Regarding this clonotype: A junction boundary mismatches the germline segment, possibly from a read error. V usage is TRBV11-2 and J usage is TRBJ2-5, with 9 positions matching TRBD1. This CDR3 is built from 15 residues. CDR1 and CDR2 (germline): SGHAT, FQNNGV. CDR3 amino acids: CASSHPGQGDWAQYF. The CDR3 nucleotides read TGCGCCAGCAGCCACCCGGGACAGGGCGATTGGGCCCAGTACTTC.

Only a few counts were recorded for this clonotype. Possible read error: a much larger clone is one base away. The rearrangement links TRBV2 to TRBJ1-6; D is ambiguous. The CDR3 totals 16 residues. CDR1 and CDR2 (germline): SNHLY, FYNNEI. The CDR3 spells CASSESRVRRHSPFHF. CDR3 nucleotide sequence: TGTGCCAGCAGTGAGTCTCGGGTCAGGAGACACTCACCCTTCCACTTT. Filled out from reference TRBV2 and TRBJ1-6, the complete variable domain reads EPEVTQTPSHQVTQMGQEVILRCVPISNHLYFYWYRQILGQKVEFLVSFYNNEISEKSEIFDDQFSVERPDGSNFTLKIRSTKLEDSAMYFCASSESRVRRHSPFHFGNGTRLTVT.

This clonotype has a count of ten or more. The V call is TRBV29-1, the J call TRBJ1-2; 8 bases are a match to TRBD1. There are 12 residues in the CDR3. J lost 8 bases, V lost 4 bases, and 6 bases had no gene match. Germline V lookup: CDR1 SQVTM, CDR2 ANQGSEA. For the CDR3, the DNA is TGCAGCGTTGGACAGGGGACTGAGGGCTACACCTTC. This encodes CSVGQGTEGYTF.

This clonotype showed up many times. This chain joins TRBV5-1 and TRBJ1-1, with D maybe TRBD1 (5 bases). The V end lost 3 bases, the J end lost 0 bases, and 12 bases lay between the germline ends. Germline V lookup: CDR1 SGHRS, CDR2 YFSETQ. This CDR3 has 15 amino acids. The CDR3 bases are TGCGCCAGCAGCTCGGGACGGAGCATGAACACTGAAGCTTTCTTT. Protein sequence: CASSSGRSMNTEAFF.

In its sample, this clonotype was seen many times. The rearrangement links TRBV24-1 to TRBJ2-5; D gene uncertain. The CDR3 extends over 15 amino acids. From germline, CDR1 is KGHDR and CDR2 SFDVKD. Deletions cut 4 bases from V and 0 bases from J, with 11 bases between. CDR3: CATSDPTTYQETQYF. CDR3 DNA: TGTGCCACCAGTGACCCGACAACGTACCAAGAGACCCAGTACTTC.

This clonotype was detected ten times or more. The V call is TRBV20-1, the J call TRBJ1-5, with D possibly matching TRBD1 (5 bases). Trimming took off 0 bases at V and 6 bases at J, with 9 bases between the two ends. The CDR3 length is 13 residues. Per the germline V gene, CDR1 is DFQATT and CDR2 is SNEGSKA (reference sequence). This CDR3 reads CSARDRVAQPQHF. In nucleotides, the CDR3 is TGCAGTGCTAGAGACAGGGTGGCTCAGCCCCAGCATTTT.

The table lists this clonotype with many counts. The CDR3 loop reads CSSHPARRGNQPQHF. Here the CDR3 DNA reads TGCAGCTCTCACCCTGCCAGGAGAGGGAATCAGCCCCAGCATTTT. V usage is TRBV29-1 and J usage is TRBJ1-5, with unresolved D. The CDR3 sequence is 15 residues long. Trimming removed 8 bases at V and 4 bases at J, with 21 bases between. Germline-derived CDR1 and CDR2 are SQVTM and ANQGSEA.

This clonotype was detected many times. The chain joins TRBV29-1 to TRBJ2-7; 7 bases are shared with TRBD1. CDR3 length: 13 amino acids. Germline V gene sequence: CDR1 SQVTM, CDR2 ANQGSEA. V lost 2 bases and J lost 2; bases outside the gene matches: 3. The CDR3 region has the DNA TGCAGCGTTGAACGTCAGGGGGCCTACGAGCAGTACTTC. Its translation is CSVERQGAYEQYF.

This chain joins TRBV13 and TRBJ1-5; perhaps TRBD1 as D (6 bases). Trimming took off 6 bases at V and 4 bases at J, with 25 bases between the two ends. This CDR3 spans 18 amino acids. The germline V gene has CDR1 PRHDT and CDR2 FYEKMQ (reference sequence). The CDR3 loop is CASSLSSMQGMGNQPQHF. The CDR3, as DNA: TGTGCCAGCAGTCTTAGTTCAATGCAGGGGATGGGTAATCAGCCCCAGCATTTT.

V usage is TRBV20-1 and J usage is TRBJ2-2, with unresolved D. Per the germline V gene, CDR1 is DFQATT and CDR2 is SNEGSKA (reference sequence). This CDR3 is built from 14 residues. The germline V and J ends were trimmed by 1 base and 6 bases, with 12 bases remaining between them. The CDR3 protein is CSARVRVSAGELFF. Written as DNA, the CDR3 is TGCAGTGCTAGAGTCCGGGTTTCAGCCGGGGAGCTGTTTTTT.

This clonotype has a handful of counts. The V call is TRBV20-1, the J call TRBJ2-7; TRBD1 agrees at 9 bases. Per germline, CDR1 DFQATT and CDR2 SNEGSKA (reference sequence). This CDR3 contains 15 residues. V lost 0 bases and J lost 5; bases outside the gene matches: 8. The CDR3, as DNA: TGCAGTGCTAGAGACTTCGGGACAGGGACCAACGAGCAGTACTTC. Its translation: CSARDFGTGTNEQYF.

This clonotype has a count of ten or more. The V and J genes are TRBV19 and TRBJ1-1; 8 bases align to TRBD1. V gave up 5 bases and J gave up 11 bases; unmatched junction bases: 10. CDR3 length: 13 amino acids. Per the germline V gene, CDR1 is LNHDA and CDR2 is SQIVND (reference sequence). The CDR3 is CASSPQGATVAFF. Here the CDR3 DNA reads TGTGCCAGTAGTCCTCAGGGGGCGACTGTGGCTTTCTTT.

This clonotype was seen only a few times. V usage is TRBV3-1 and J usage is TRBJ1-4; 7 nucleotides line up with TRBD1. The germline V gene has CDR1 LGHDT and CDR2 YNNKEL (reference sequence). V trimming: 6 bases; J trimming: 5 bases; junction bases outside the gene matches: 3. This CDR3 region has 13 residues. The CDR3 is CASSNRGNEKLFF. The CDR3 DNA follows: TGTGCCAGCAGTAACAGGGGAAATGAAAAACTGTTTTTT.

V gene TRBV29-1 combines with J gene TRBJ1-5; D call uncertain. Trimming left V 0 bases short and J 3 bases short, with 9 bases between. CDR1 SQVTM and CDR2 ANQGSEA come from the germline V gene. There are 14 residues in the CDR3. The CDR3 DNA reads as TGCAGCGTTGAAGACGGTGGCACCAATCAGCCCCAGCATTTT. This gives the protein CSVEDGGTNQPQHF.

This chain joins TRBV19 and TRBJ1-4; possible D gene TRBD1, 5 bases. The germline V gene encodes CDR1 LNHDA and CDR2 SQIVND (reference sequence). Deletions cut 4 bases from V and 6 bases from J, with 15 bases between. The CDR3 has 15 amino acids. The CDR3 region has the DNA TGTGCCAGTAGTACGGGACCCCGGGTTGATGAAAAACTGTTTTTT. This encodes CASSTGPRVDEKLFF.

This clonotype showed up many times. V and J are TRBV12-3 or TRBV12-4 and TRBJ1-2, with 9 bases fitting TRBD1. Germline trimming cut 7 bases from V and 4 bases from J; bases unmatched to any gene: 7. This CDR3 is built from 14 residues. The CDR3 DNA is TGTGCCAGCATTCCGGGACAGGGACGCTATGGCTACACCTTC. Protein sequence: CASIPGQGRYGYTF.

This clonotype was counted ten times or more. The rearrangement uses TRBV29-1 and TRBJ2-7; weak D call: TRBD1 (6 bases). Germline CDR1 is SQVTM and CDR2 is ANQGSEA. The CDR3 covers 12 residues. The germline V and J ends were trimmed by 5 bases and 7 bases, with 15 bases remaining between them. The CDR3 DNA reads as TGCAGCGTTACCGCGCAGGGGTTGGAGCAGTACTTC. Its translation: CSVTAQGLEQYF.

This clonotype was recorded many times. V usage is TRBV7-9 and J usage is TRBJ2-5; D unclear. Germline values: CDR1 SEHNR, CDR2 FQNEAQ (reference sequence). The CDR3 extends over 14 amino acids. V dropped 3 bases and J dropped 1 base, with 9 bases sitting between them. The CDR3 region has the DNA TGTGCCAGCAGCTTCACACGGACCCAAGAGACCCAGTACTTC. Its translation: CASSFTRTQETQYF.